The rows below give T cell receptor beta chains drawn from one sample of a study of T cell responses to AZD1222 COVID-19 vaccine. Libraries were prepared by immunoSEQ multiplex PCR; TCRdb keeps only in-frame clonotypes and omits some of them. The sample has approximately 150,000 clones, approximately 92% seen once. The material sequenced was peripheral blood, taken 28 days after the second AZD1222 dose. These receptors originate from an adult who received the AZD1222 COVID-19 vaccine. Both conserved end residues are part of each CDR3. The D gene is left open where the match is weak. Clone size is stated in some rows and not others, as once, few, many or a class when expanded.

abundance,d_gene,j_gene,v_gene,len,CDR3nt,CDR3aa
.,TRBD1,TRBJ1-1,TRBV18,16,TGTGCCAGCTCACCACCCGGGACAGGTTTGAACACTGAAGCTTTCTTT,CASSPPGTGLNTEAFF
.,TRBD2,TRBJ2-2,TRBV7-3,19,TGTGCCAGCAGCTTAACCCCCGGGACTAGCGGGAGTGGCACCGGGGAGCTGTTTTTT,CASSLTPGTSGSGTGELFF
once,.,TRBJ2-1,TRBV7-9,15,TGTGCCAGCAGCTTAGCGGGGGGCCCAGGCAATGAGCAGTTCTTC,CASSLAGGPGNEQFF
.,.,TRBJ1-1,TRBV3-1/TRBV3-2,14,TGTGCCAGCAGCCTCACCTCGGGCGGCACTGAAGCTTTCTTT,CASSLTSGGTEAFF
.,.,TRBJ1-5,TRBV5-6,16,TGTGCCAGCAGCTTCCATTCCGTGCTCCTCAATCAGCCCCAGCATTTT,CASSFHSVLLNQPQHF
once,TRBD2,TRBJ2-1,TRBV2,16,TGTGCCAGCAGTGAAGTGGGGACTAGCGGACCCAATGAGCAGTTCTTC,CASSEVGTSGPNEQFF
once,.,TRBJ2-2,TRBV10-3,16,TGTGCCATCAGTGAGCGACAGAGTAAGAACACCGGGGAGCTGTTTTTT,CAISERQSKNTGELFF
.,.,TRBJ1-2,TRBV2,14,TGTGCCAGCAGCTCCGGGCTTCCTAACTATGGCTACACCTTC,CASSSGLPNYGYTF
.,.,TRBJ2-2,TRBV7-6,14,TGTGCCAGCAGCCCCGGGACGAACACCGGGGAGCTGTTTTTT,CASSPGTNTGELFF
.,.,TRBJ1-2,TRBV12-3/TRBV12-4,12,TGTGCCAGCAGTCCTGGACCGCGGGGCTACACCTTC,CASSPGPRGYTF
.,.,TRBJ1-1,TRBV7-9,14,TGTGCCAGCAGCTTAGCGGTTAGAAACACTGAAGCTTTCTTT,CASSLAVRNTEAFF
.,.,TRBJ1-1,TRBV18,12,TGTGCCAGCTCACCACCGAGTGGTTCAGCTTTCTTT,CASSPPSGSAFF
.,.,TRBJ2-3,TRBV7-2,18,TGTGCCAGCAGCTCTAACCGCAGGGAGGCGACACACACAGATACGCAGTATTTT,CASSSNRREATHTDTQYF
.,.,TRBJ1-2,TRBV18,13,TGTGCCAGCTCACCAACCGGGACGAATGGCTACACCTTC,CASSPTGTNGYTF
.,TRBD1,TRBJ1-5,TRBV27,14,TGTGCCAGCCGTGGGACAGGGCCTAATCAGCCCCAGCATTTT,CASRGTGPNQPQHF
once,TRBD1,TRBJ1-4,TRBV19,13,TGTGCCAGTAGTAACAGGGGTCGGGAAAAACTGTTTTTT,CASSNRGREKLFF
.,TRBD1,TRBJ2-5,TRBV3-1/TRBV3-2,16,TGTGCCAGCAGCCAAGTCCGGGGGACAGGGGAAGAGACCCAGTACTTC,CASSQVRGTGEETQYF
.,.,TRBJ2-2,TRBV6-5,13,TGTGCCAGCACAGGGGAGGGGACCGGGGAGCTGTTTTTT,CASTGEGTGELFF
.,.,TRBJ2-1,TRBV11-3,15,TGTGCCAGCAGTGCCGACGGACACTCCTACAATGAGCAGTTCTTC,CASSADGHSYNEQFF
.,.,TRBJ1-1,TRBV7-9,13,TGTGCCAGCAGCTTGTACAGGGATAGGGAAGCTTTCTTT,CASSLYRDREAFF
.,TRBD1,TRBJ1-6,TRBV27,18,TGTGCCAGCAGTTCAATTCCTTGGACAGGGTTATATAATTCACCCCTCCACTTT,CASSSIPWTGLYNSPLHF
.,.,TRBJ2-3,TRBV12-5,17,TGTGCTAGTGGTTTACAACTTTCGGGGACGAGCACAGATACGCAGTATTTT,CASGLQLSGTSTDTQYF
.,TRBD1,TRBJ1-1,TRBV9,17,TGTGCCAGCAGCCCGGGACAGGGCTCGATTATGAACACTGAAGCTTTCTTT,CASSPGQGSIMNTEAFF
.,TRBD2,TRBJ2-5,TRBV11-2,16,TGTGCCAGCAGCGCGACTCTAGCGGGGGGAAGGGAGACCCAGTACTTC,CASSATLAGGRETQYF
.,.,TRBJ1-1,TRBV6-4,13,TGTGCCAGCAGTGACTCTGTGACAAAAGAAGCTTTCTTT,CASSDSVTKEAFF
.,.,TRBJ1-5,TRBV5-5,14,TGTGCCAGCAGCTTCGACCCGATCAATCAGCCCCAGCATTTT,CASSFDPINQPQHF
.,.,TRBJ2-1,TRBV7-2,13,TGTGCCAGCAGCTTCCAGGTGGGCAATGAGCAGTTCTTC,CASSFQVGNEQFF
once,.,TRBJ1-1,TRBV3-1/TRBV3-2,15,TGTGCCAGCAGCCTGAACAGAAGACGGAACACTGAAGCTTTCTTT,CASSLNRRRNTEAFF
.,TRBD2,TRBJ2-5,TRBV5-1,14,TGCGCCAGCAAAGAGACTAGCGACCAAGAGACCCAGTACTTC,CASKETSDQETQYF
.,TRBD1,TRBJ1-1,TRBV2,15,TGTGCCAGCAGTGGACCGGACAGGGGAAACACTGAAGCTTTCTTT,CASSGPDRGNTEAFF
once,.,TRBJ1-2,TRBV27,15,TGTGCCAGCAGTTTCCCCCCCCCACAGGGACGTGGCTACACCTTC,CASSFPPPQGRGYTF
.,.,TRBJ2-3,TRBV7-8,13,TGTGCCAGCAGCTCGATTCCTGAAGGGACGCAGTATTTT,CASSSIPEGTQYF
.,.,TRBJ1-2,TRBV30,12,TGTGCCTGGAGTAGGGGGGACTATGGCTACACCTTC,CAWSRGDYGYTF
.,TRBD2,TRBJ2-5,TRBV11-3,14,TGTGCCAGCAGGTCAAAGCGGGAAGGAGAGACCCAGTACTTC,CASRSKREGETQYF
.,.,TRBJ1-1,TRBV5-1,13,TGCGCCAGCAGCTTGGATGAGAATACTGAAGCTTTCTTT,CASSLDENTEAFF
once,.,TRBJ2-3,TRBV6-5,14,TGTGCCAGCGGATCAGACGGGGTCACAGATACGCAGTATTTT,CASGSDGVTDTQYF
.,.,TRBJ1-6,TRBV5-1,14,TGCGCCAGCAGCTTCGCCCCGGTGGATTCACCCCTCCACTTT,CASSFAPVDSPLHF
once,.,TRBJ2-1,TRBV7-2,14,TGTGCCAGCAGCTTAGAGGAGGGATTCAATGAGCAGTTCTTC,CASSLEEGFNEQFF
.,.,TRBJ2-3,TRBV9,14,TGTGCCAGCAGCGTAGAGGGGGGGACAGATACGCAGTATTTT,CASSVEGGTDTQYF
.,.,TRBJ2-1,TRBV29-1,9,TGCAGCGTTGGGGATGAGCAGTTCTTC,CSVGDEQFF
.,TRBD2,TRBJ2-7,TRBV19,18,TGTGCCAGTAGTACTGGTATTCCGGGACTAGCGGAATCCTACGAGCAGTACTTC,CASSTGIPGLAESYEQYF
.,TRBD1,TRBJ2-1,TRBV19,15,TGTGCCAGTAGTGCCCGGGACAGGGGAAGAAATGAGCAGTTCTTC,CASSARDRGRNEQFF
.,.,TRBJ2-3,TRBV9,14,TGTGCCAGCAGTCGGGACCCTAACACAGATACGCAGTATTTT,CASSRDPNTDTQYF
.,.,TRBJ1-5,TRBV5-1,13,TGCGCCAGCAGCTTGACCCCGAATCAGCCCCAGCATTTT,CASSLTPNQPQHF
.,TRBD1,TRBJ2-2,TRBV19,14,TGTGCCAGTAGCGGGACAGCGAACACCGGGGAGCTGTTTTTT,CASSGTANTGELFF
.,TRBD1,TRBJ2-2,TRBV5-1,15,TGCGCCAGCAGCCCGGACAGGGAGAACACCGGGGAGCTGTTTTTT,CASSPDRENTGELFF
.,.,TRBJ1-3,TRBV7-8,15,TGTGCCAGCAGCTTAGGGGTTCTAATAGGAAACACCATATATTTT,CASSLGVLIGNTIYF
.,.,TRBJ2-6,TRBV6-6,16,TGTGCCAGCAGTTACTCAGGGGGCTCTGGGGCCAACGTCCTGACTTTC,CASSYSGGSGANVLTF
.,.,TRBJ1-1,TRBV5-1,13,TGCGCCAGCAGCTTGGCAGACAACACTGAAGCTTTCTTT,CASSLADNTEAFF
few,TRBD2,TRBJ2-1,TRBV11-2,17,TGTGCCAGCAGCTTAGTGGTAGCGGGGAGCTCCTACAATGAGCAGTTCTTC,CASSLVVAGSSYNEQFF
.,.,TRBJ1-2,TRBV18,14,TGTGCCAGCTCACCTGACAGCAAATTCTATGGCTACACCTTC,CASSPDSKFYGYTF
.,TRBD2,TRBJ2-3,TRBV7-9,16,TGTGCCAGCAGCTTAGGTAATAGCGGGAGCGCAGATACGCAGTATTTT,CASSLGNSGSADTQYF
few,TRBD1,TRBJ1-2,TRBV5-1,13,TGCGCCAGCAGCTTACAGGGGGAGTATGGCTACACCTTC,CASSLQGEYGYTF
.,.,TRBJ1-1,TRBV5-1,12,TGCGCCAGCAGCAGATCAGGGACTGAAGCTTTCTTT,CASSRSGTEAFF
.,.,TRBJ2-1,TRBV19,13,TGTGCCAGTAGAACCCTACAGGGTTTCGAGCAGTTCTTC,CASRTLQGFEQFF